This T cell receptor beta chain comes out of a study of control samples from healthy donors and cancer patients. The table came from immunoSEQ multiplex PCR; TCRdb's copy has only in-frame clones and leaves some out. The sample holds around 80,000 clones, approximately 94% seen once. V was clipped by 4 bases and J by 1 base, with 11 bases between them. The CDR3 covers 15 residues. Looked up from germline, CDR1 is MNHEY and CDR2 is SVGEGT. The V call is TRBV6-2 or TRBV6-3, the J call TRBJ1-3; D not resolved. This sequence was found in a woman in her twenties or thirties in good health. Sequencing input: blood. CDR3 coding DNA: TGTGCCAGCAGTTTCAGCGGGGAGTCTGGAAACACCATATATTTT. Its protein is CASSFSGESGNTIYF.